Listed below are T cell receptor beta chains from one sample, sequenced in a study of cytomegalovirus exposure and HLA in healthy donors. This table comes from immunoSEQ multiplex PCR, and its TCRdb copy is limited to in-frame clones, with some not included. The table lists 110,000 or so clones, roughly 15% of them singletons. What was sequenced was PBMCs. Every receptor here comes from a female donor in good health and CMV-seronegative. Both conserved end residues are part of each CDR3. D genes are given only for firm matches. Not every row has a clone size; where given, it reads once, few, many or a size class.

j_call,d_call,v_call,clone_size,cdr3_nt,cdr3_aa
TRBJ2-1,TRBD2,TRBV15,.,TGTGCCACCAGGACGAGCGGGGGTGGGAACAATGAGCAGTTCTTC,CATRTSGGGNNEQFF
TRBJ1-1,TRBD1,TRBV5-1,few,TGCGCCAGCAGCTATGTACAGGGGGCTTACACTGAAGCTTTCTTT,CASSYVQGAYTEAFF
TRBJ1-5,.,TRBV27,.,TGTGCCAGCAGTTTATTCTGTCCGTCGAGCAATCAGCCCCAGCATTTT,CASSLFCPSSNQPQHF
TRBJ2-7,.,TRBV27,.,TGTGCCAGCAGTTTTGGTAGGGGATACGAGCAGTACTTC,CASSFGRGYEQYF
TRBJ1-3,TRBD1,TRBV30,.,TGTGCCTGGAGTGTACAGGGGGGCGGAAACACCATATATTTT,CAWSVQGGGNTIYF
TRBJ2-2,.,TRBV5-6,few,TGTGCCAGCAGCTTGGTACAGGCTCACACCGGGGAGCTGTTTTTT,CASSLVQAHTGELFF
TRBJ1-2,TRBD1,TRBV6-5,.,TGTGCCAGCAGTTACGCGGACAGGAGAACTATAGGCTACACCTTC,CASSYADRRTIGYTF
TRBJ2-7,TRBD1,TRBV28,few,TGTGCCAGCAGGAGGACAGGGGGGTCCGAGCAGTACTTC,CASRRTGGSEQYF
TRBJ1-1,.,TRBV4-1,few,TGCGCCAGCGGAGAGGGTGGTTTTGGCACTGAAGCTTTCTTT,CASGEGGFGTEAFF
TRBJ2-1,.,TRBV7-3,.,TGTGCCAGCAGCTTAACGGGAGAGAATGAGCAGTTCTTC,CASSLTGENEQFF
TRBJ2-7,TRBD1,TRBV4-3,few,TGCGCCAGCAGCCAAGATCTAGGGGGACAGGGGGCGGAGTCCGAGCAGTACTTC,CASSQDLGGQGAESEQYF
TRBJ1-2,TRBD1,TRBV27,few,TGTGCCAGCAGTTTGGGACAGAGTTATGGCTACACCTTC,CASSLGQSYGYTF
TRBJ1-5,.,TRBV6-1,few,TGTGCCAGCAGTGAGGCGCGGGGGTCCCTTAGCAATCAGCCCCAGCATTTT,CASSEARGSLSNQPQHF
TRBJ2-3,TRBD1,TRBV9,.,TGTGCCAGCAGCCACAACCCCGGGGACAGTACTAGCACAGATACGCAGTATTTT,CASSHNPGDSTSTDTQYF
TRBJ2-3,.,TRBV4-1,few,TGCGCCAGCAGCTTTGCGAGCCTCACAGATACGCAGTATTTT,CASSFASLTDTQYF
TRBJ2-6,TRBD1,TRBV7-3,.,TGTGCCAGCAGCTTAGGGGGGGACAGGGAATACTCTGGGGCCAACGTCCTGACTTTC,CASSLGGDREYSGANVLTF
TRBJ1-3,TRBD1,TRBV4-2,few,TGTGCCAGCAGCCAAGACAGGGGGTTGGGGTCCTCTGGAAACACCATATATTTT,CASSQDRGLGSSGNTIYF
TRBJ1-2,.,TRBV4-1,few,TGCGCCAGCAGCCTCCCCTGGCTTAACTATGGCTACACCTTC,CASSLPWLNYGYTF
TRBJ1-5,TRBD1,TRBV4-2,few,TGTGCCAGCAGCCCTAAGGGACAGGATAATCAGCCCCAGCATTTT,CASSPKGQDNQPQHF
TRBJ1-4,.,TRBV25-1,.,TGTGCCAGCAGCTACGGGGGGGTCGATGAAAAACTGTTTTTT,CASSYGGVDEKLFF
TRBJ1-4,.,TRBV2,.,TGTGCCAGCAGTGAAGCAGGGGTAACTAATGAAAAACTGTTTTTT,CASSEAGVTNEKLFF
TRBJ2-1,.,TRBV4-1,.,TGCGCCAGCAGCCAAACGACAGGACCCTACAATGAGCAGTTCTTC,CASSQTTGPYNEQFF
TRBJ2-1,TRBD2,TRBV6-5,.,TGTGCCAGCAGTTACAGGGCGGGAGGGAGCAATGAGCAGTTCTTC,CASSYRAGGSNEQFF
TRBJ2-5,.,TRBV7-2,.,TGTGCCAGCAGTTCCTTAGAGACCCAGTACTTC,CASSSLETQYF
TRBJ2-7,TRBD1,TRBV19,few,TGTGCCAGTAGCCCGGGACAGGGGCTCGGCGAGCAGTACTTC,CASSPGQGLGEQYF
TRBJ2-1,.,TRBV30,few,TGTGCCTGGGGGGACACATCCTACAATGAGCAGTTCTTC,CAWGDTSYNEQFF
TRBJ2-2,TRBD2,TRBV7-6,.,TGTGCCAGCAGCCCCCCCGTAGCGGGAACCGGGGAGCTGTTTTTT,CASSPPVAGTGELFF
TRBJ1-1,TRBD1,TRBV27,few,TGTGCCAGCAATGAAGGGACAGGGTGGAACAAGGCTGAAGCTTTCTTT,CASNEGTGWNKAEAFF
TRBJ1-6,.,TRBV7-6,.,TGTGCCAGCAGCCAAGACAGGCGGCCCTATAATTCACCCCTCCACTTT,CASSQDRRPYNSPLHF
TRBJ2-7,.,TRBV10-3,few,TGTGCCATCAGGAACAGGGGGGGCTACGAGCAGTACTTC,CAIRNRGGYEQYF
TRBJ2-7,.,TRBV29-1,few,TGCAGCGCCTATGTTGTCCACGAGCAGTACTTC,CSAYVVHEQYF
TRBJ1-6,.,TRBV9,.,TGTGCCAGCAGCGTTTTAGCGAGCTCCTATAATTCACCCCTCCACTTT,CASSVLASSYNSPLHF
TRBJ2-7,.,TRBV7-2,few,TGTGCCAGCAGCTTAGGGGACTACCAGGGGGAGCAGTACTTC,CASSLGDYQGEQYF
TRBJ2-6,.,TRBV13,.,TGTGCCAGCAGCAGCATTGGTAGTTCTGGGGCCAACGTCCTGACTTTC,CASSSIGSSGANVLTF
TRBJ2-3,TRBD2,TRBV2,.,TGTGCCAGCAGCCCCGACTTCACTAGCGGGGGTCAAGATACGCAGTATTTT,CASSPDFTSGGQDTQYF
TRBJ2-5,.,TRBV7-9,few,TGTGCCAGCAGCTTGTCACAGGGAGGGGAGACCCAGTACTTC,CASSLSQGGETQYF
TRBJ2-3,.,TRBV2,few,TGTGCCAGCAGTAAACAGGGCCCAGATACGCAGTATTTT,CASSKQGPDTQYF
TRBJ1-5,TRBD1,TRBV6-1,.,TGTGCCAGCAGCTCCGGGACAGACAATCAGCCCCAGCATTTT,CASSSGTDNQPQHF
TRBJ2-3,TRBD2,TRBV30,.,TGTGCCTGGAGCTTCGGGGGGGGTTCTAGCACAGATACGCAGTATTTT,CAWSFGGGSSTDTQYF